A single sample gave rise to the 11 T cell receptor beta chains below, sequenced in a study of blood T cell repertoires in COVID-19. Measured with immunoSEQ multiplex PCR; TCRdb has only the in-frame clones, and not every one. The sample comprises roughly 700,000 clones, 90% of which are singletons, and approximately 0.3% rests with the top ten. Specimen: peripheral blood. The receptors come from a woman aged 18-30 years with acute or convalescent COVID-19.

This chain uses TRBV3-1 (or the pseudogene TRBV3-2) with TRBJ1-2; 10 nucleotides align to TRBD1. The J segment lost 4 bases and the V segment lost 0 bases, leaving 20 bases of the junction unmatched. The germline CDR1 and CDR2 sequences are LGHDT and YNNKEL (reference sequence). The CDR3 has 21 amino acids. The CDR3 here is CASSQDLGLDRGLIDAYGYTF. Written as DNA, the CDR3 is TGTGCCAGCAGCCAAGATTTAGGGTTAGACAGGGGGCTTATCGACGCCTATGGCTACACCTTC.

The V and J genes are TRBV11-3 and TRBJ1-1; TRBD1 matches at 7 bases. V lost 4 bases to trimming and J lost 7 bases; unmatched junction nucleotides: 3. This CDR3 comprises 12 residues. From germline, CDR1 is SGHNT and CDR2 YENEEA. DNA of the CDR3: TGTGCCAGCAGCTCGGGGACAGATGAAGCTTTCTTT. It encodes CASSSGTDEAFF.

The rearrangement links TRBV5-8 to TRBJ1-1; D unclear. Germline V lookup: CDR1 SGHTS, CDR2 YDEGEE. V lost 1 base, J lost 11 bases, and 12 bases lay in between. This CDR3 has 12 amino acids. CDR3 DNA: TGTGCCAGCAGCTTGAATAGAGCGAGGGCTTTCTTT. Translation: CASSLNRARAFF.

The chain is built from TRBV14 and TRBJ2-1; possible D gene TRBD1, 6 bases. CDR3 length equals 13 residues. The V gene's germline CDR1 is SGHDN and CDR2 FVKESK. Trimming shortened V by 0 bases and J by 12 bases, and 12 bases separated the two germline ends. CDR3 sequence: CASSQEYVRGQFF. Written as DNA, the CDR3 is TGTGCCAGCAGCCAAGAATACGTCAGGGGGCAGTTCTTC. The complete variable domain, with remaining parts taken from reference TRBV14 and TRBJ2-1, reads EAGVTQFPSHSVIEKGQTVTLRCDPISGHDNLYWYRRVMGKEIKFLLHFVKESKQDESGMPNNRFLAERTGGTYSTLKVQPAELEDSGVYFCASSQEYVRGQFFGPGTRLTVL.

V is TRBV6-5 and J is TRBJ2-7; TRBD2 might be the D (7 bases). This CDR3 has 14 amino acids. V was clipped by 6 bases and J by 2 bases, with 14 bases between them. Per germline, CDR1 MNHEY and CDR2 SVGAGI. The CDR3 loop is CASRYREGPYEQYF. DNA for the CDR3: TGTGCCAGCAGGTACAGGGAGGGGCCCTACGAGCAGTACTTC.

CDR3 bases: TGTGCCAGCAGTTTTCAAGCCGCCTACGAGCAGTACTTC. Its protein is CASSFQAAYEQYF. This sequence joins TRBV27 and TRBJ2-7; D gene unclear. The CDR3 is made up of 13 amino acids. Per the germline V gene, CDR1 is MNHEY and CDR2 is SMNVEV (reference sequence). V was pared by 3 bases and J by 2 bases, with 8 bases between.

The J gene is TRBJ2-7, the V gene TRBV5-5; D gene uncertain. Trimming took 0 bases from V and 1 from J, leaving 8 bases between them. Germline V lookup: CDR1 SGHKS, CDR2 YYEKEE (reference sequence). The CDR3 contains 14 residues. CDR3 sequence reads: CASSLEAGSYEQYF. Written as DNA, the CDR3 is TGTGCCAGCAGCTTGGAGGCAGGATCCTACGAGCAGTACTTC.

This clone was seen a single time. The gene calls are TRBV28 and TRBJ2-7; TRBD2 is a possible D gene (6 bases). Germline loops: CDR1 MDHEN, CDR2 SYDVKM. The CDR3 has 17 residues. V shed 2 bases and J shed 1 base, with 18 bases lying between them. DNA of the CDR3: TGTGCCAGCAGTTTAGGGACGGGGGTTTGGGGGTCCTACGAGCAGTACTTC. Translation: CASSLGTGVWGSYEQYF.

In this sample, this clone turned up once. V and J are TRBV2 and TRBJ2-1; 12 bases agree with TRBD2. The CDR3 has 15 amino acids. V was clipped by 6 bases and J by 4 bases; unmatched bases: 4. Germline CDR1 and CDR2: SNHLY and FYNNEI. CDR3 DNA: TGTGCCAGCAGACTACTAGCGGGGGGATACAATGAGCAGTTCTTC. Its translation is CASRLLAGGYNEQFF.

V gene TRBV15 combines with J gene TRBJ1-3; 8 bases are shared with TRBD1. CDR3 length equals 15 residues. After removal of 5 bases from V and 4 bases from J, the junction contained 7 bases not matched to a gene. The germline gives CDR1 LNHNV, CDR2 YYDKDF (reference sequence). The CDR3 is CATSGDRTGGNTIYF. CDR3 sequence (DNA): TGTGCCACCAGCGGGGACCGGACAGGGGGAAACACCATATATTTT.

The chain couples TRBV30 to TRBJ2-7; the D gene is possibly TRBD2 (7 bases). The germline V and J ends were trimmed by 0 bases and 3 bases, with 12 bases remaining between them. The CDR3 extends over 14 amino acids. The germline CDR1 and CDR2 sequences are GTSNPN and SVGIG (reference sequence). The CDR3 reads CAWSVGGGIYEQYF. DNA of the CDR3: TGTGCCTGGAGTGTAGGGGGGGGGATCTACGAGCAGTACTTC. Complete variable domain (other parts from reference TRBV30 and TRBJ2-7): SQTIHQWPATLVQPVGSPLSLECTVEGTSNPNLYWYRQAAGRGLQLLFYSVGIGQISSEVPQNLSASRPQDRQFILSSKKLLLSDSGFYLCAWSVGGGIYEQYFGPGTRLTVT.